These 28 T cell receptor beta chains share one sample of origin, sequenced in a study of human T cells and chemical hapten exposure. Time point specified: pre-sensitization, week 0. As for treatment: therapeutic diphenylcyclopropenone sensitization with weekly scalp DPC. One entry per CDR3 protein results from TCRdb running MiXCR on the RACE reads. This sample has about 260,000 distinct CDR3 sequences; about 8.1% occur once, and the top ten carry approximately 2.3%. This material consisted of whole blood, taken in connection with sensitization to the hapten diphenylcyclopropenone (DPC). Source of these receptors: a woman between 35 and 50 years old with alopecia areata. Some clones in this sample may be carry-over from other donors' samples.

This chain links TRBV10-3 with TRBJ1-2; tentative D call: TRBD1 (5 bases). Germline assignment: CDR1 ENHRY and CDR2 SYGVKD. The ends were cut back, 6 bases at V and 8 bases at J, with 16 bases in the middle. The CDR3 is made up of 13 amino acids. The DNA of the CDR3 is TGTGCCATCAGATCCGGGGCAACCGGCGGCTACACCTTC. It translates to CAIRSGATGGYTF.

The chain has TRBV6-2 or TRBV6-3 and TRBJ1-2; weak D call: TRBD1 (5 bases). Germline V gene sequence: CDR1 MNHEY, CDR2 SVGEGT. The V gene lost 2 bases and the J gene lost 2 bases, with 12 bases spanning the gap. The CDR3 loop spans 15 amino acids. The CDR3 reads CASSYPGTANYGYTF. CDR3 DNA: TGTGCCAGCAGTTACCCGGGGACGGCGAACTATGGCTACACCTTC.

This clonotype was found many times. V gene TRBV4-1 combines with J gene TRBJ2-7, with 7 positions matching TRBD1. V dropped 3 bases and J dropped 0; count of bases not matched to a gene: 5. CDR3 length: 15 residues. From germline, CDR1 is MGHRA and CDR2 YSYEKL. The DNA of the CDR3 is TGCGCCAGCAGCCATATACAGGGGAGCTCCTACGAGCAGTACTTC. Its translation is CASSHIQGSSYEQYF.

As to this clonotype: Given a much more abundant clone one base away, this may be a read error. The chain carries TRBV3-1 and TRBJ2-3; D might be TRBD2 (5 bases). Looked up from germline, CDR1 is LGHDT and CDR2 is YNNKEL (reference sequence). This CDR3 comprises 15 residues. In DNA form, the CDR3 reads TGTGCCAGCAGCCAAGGTGTGGGGAGCACAGATACGCGGTATTTT. It encodes CASSQGVGSTDTRYF.

The chain uses TRBV7-2 and TRBJ2-5; D gene uncertain. From germline, CDR1 is SGHTA and CDR2 FQGNSA. The CDR3 loop spans 15 amino acids. V lost 4 bases and J 5 bases, leaving 17 bases between the germline ends. The CDR3 nucleotides are TGTGCCAGCAGCTACTCCTTGGCCCCCCGGGAGACCCAGTACTTC. Residues: CASSYSLAPRETQYF. Variable domain in full (rest from reference TRBV7-2 and TRBJ2-5): GAGVSQSPSNKVTEKGKDVELRCDPISGHTALYWYRQSLGQGLEFLIYFQGNSAPDKSGLPSDRFSAERTGGSVSTLTIQRTQQEDSAVYLCASSYSLAPRETQYFGPGTRLLVL.

This clonotype was seen ten or more times. V usage is TRBV6-5 and J usage is TRBJ2-5; 7 bases fit TRBD1. There are 15 residues in the CDR3. Germline V gene lookup returns CDR1 MNHEY and CDR2 SVGAGI. V shed 5 bases and J 1 base; nucleotides not matched to a gene: 7. CDR3 sequence (DNA): TGTGCCAGCAGTCCGCTTGGGACAGTCCAAGAGACCCAGTACTTC. It codes for CASSPLGTVQETQYF.

V gene TRBV4-1 combines with J gene TRBJ2-1; 11 nucleotides agree with TRBD2. There are 17 residues in the CDR3. The ends lost 1 base at V and 2 bases at J; junction bases unmatched: 4. The germline V gene has CDR1 MGHRA and CDR2 YSYEKL. CDR3 amino acids: CASSQVLAGGPYNEQFF. The CDR3 region has the DNA TGCGCCAGCAGCCAAGTCCTAGCGGGAGGCCCCTACAATGAGCAGTTCTTC.

There are a few counts of this clonotype. This chain links TRBV7-9 with TRBJ1-1; D remains unclear. The ends were cut back, 5 bases at V and 5 bases at J, with 12 bases in the middle. Germline-derived CDR1 and CDR2 are SEHNR and FQNEAQ (reference sequence). CDR3 size: 13 residues. CDR3: CASSHVSGTEAFF. DNA for the CDR3: TGTGCCAGCAGCCATGTCTCTGGGACTGAAGCTTTCTTT.

The chain couples TRBV7-8 to TRBJ1-5; no reliable D call. Germline V gives CDR1 SGHVS, CDR2 FQNEAQ. The CDR3 covers 14 residues. The ends were cut back, 4 bases at V and 4 bases at J, with 11 bases in the middle. The CDR3 spells CASSSEDANQPQHF. Written as DNA, the CDR3 is TGTGCCAGCAGCTCCGAGGATGCAAATCAGCCCCAGCATTTT.

This clonotype was seen more than once but under ten times. The V gene is TRBV29-1, the J gene TRBJ1-1; 7 bases are a match to TRBD1. The CDR3 length is 13 residues. V lost 4 bases and J lost 5; bases outside the gene matches: 7. The germline V gene has CDR1 SQVTM and CDR2 ANQGSEA. The CDR3 DNA is TGCAGCGTTGTAAATAGGGGGCGTACTGAAGCTTTCTTT. Translating gives CSVVNRGRTEAFF.

The table lists this clonotype with a count of one. The chain combines TRBV6-2 or TRBV6-3 with TRBJ1-1; 10 positions match TRBD1. J was trimmed by 10 bases and V by 5 bases; bases with no gene match: 10. This CDR3 is 14 amino acids long. Looked up from germline, CDR1 is MNHEY and CDR2 is SVGEGT. CDR3: CASSPRQGAISAFF. CDR3 DNA: TGTGCCAGCAGTCCAAGACAGGGGGCGATTTCAGCTTTCTTT.

In this sample, this clonotype turned up many times. The V call is TRBV20-1, the J call TRBJ1-5; 7 bases are shared with TRBD1. There are 14 residues in the CDR3. J gave up 4 bases and V 4 bases, and 7 bases lay outside the gene matches. Germline V gene data show CDR1 as DFQATT and CDR2 as SNEGSKA (reference sequence). CDR3 in DNA: TGCAGTGCTACGGGGACAGACCTGAATCAGCCCCAGCATTTT. It yields the protein CSATGTDLNQPQHF.

CDR3 sequence reads: CAISEIRGNTINTIYF. CDR3 bases: TGTGCCATCAGTGAGATCCGGGGGAATACGATAAACACCATATATTTT. The J gene is TRBJ1-3, the V gene TRBV10-3; possible D gene TRBD1, 5 bases. V was pared by 2 bases and J by 6 bases, with 17 bases between. The CDR3 loop spans 16 amino acids. Germline V gene sequence: CDR1 ENHRY, CDR2 SYGVKD.

The chain joins TRBV20-1 to TRBJ2-3, with a weak D call TRBD2 (6 bases). V was clipped by 0 bases and J by 2 bases, with 15 bases between them. The CDR3 loop spans 16 amino acids. CDR1 is DFQATT and CDR2 is SNEGSKA in the germline V gene (reference sequence). The CDR3 DNA is TGCAGTGCTAGAGATCGGCGGGGATCGACCACAGATACGCAGTATTTT. The encoded protein is CSARDRRGSTTDTQYF.

The chain links TRBV6-5 to TRBJ2-1, with 10 positions matching TRBD2. The germline V gene has CDR1 MNHEY and CDR2 SVGAGI. This CDR3 spans 16 amino acids. Trimming removed 0 bases from V and 1 base from J; junction bases left unmatched: 0. The CDR3 loop is CASSYSSGGSYNEQFF. Written as DNA, the CDR3 is TGTGCCAGCAGTTACTCTAGCGGGGGGTCCTACAATGAGCAGTTCTTC.

The chain links TRBV7-6 to TRBJ2-5; D gene ambiguous. The CDR3 is made up of 13 amino acids. Trimming took off 8 bases at V and 1 base at J, with 11 bases between the two ends. The V gene's germline CDR1 is SGHVS and CDR2 FNYEAQ. CDR3 DNA: TGTGCCAGCCAGAACCACCCCCAAGAGACCCAGTACTTC. Protein: CASQNHPQETQYF.

The table lists this clonotype with many counts. This rearrangement joins TRBV29-1 to TRBJ2-5; 8 bases agree with TRBD2. Germline trimming cut 4 bases from V and 4 bases from J; bases unmatched to any gene: 11. Germline CDR1 reads SQVTM; CDR2 reads ANQGSEA. CDR3 length: 15 amino acids. The CDR3 region is CSVGAKRETRETQYF. The CDR3 coding sequence is TGCAGCGTTGGAGCTAAGCGGGAGACGCGAGAGACCCAGTACTTC.

This rearrangement joins TRBV2 to TRBJ1-1; D not resolved. This CDR3 region has 15 residues. V lost 1 base to trimming and J lost 1 base, with 10 bases between them. Germline assignment: CDR1 SNHLY and CDR2 FYNNEI. The CDR3 reads CASSEVPTANTEAFF. The CDR3 bases are TGTGCCAGCAGTGAAGTTCCTACAGCGAACACTGAAGCTTTCTTT. Full variable domain (remainder filled in from reference TRBV2 and TRBJ1-1): EPEVTQTPSHQVTQMGQEVILRCVPISNHLYFYWYRQILGQKVEFLVSFYNNEISEKSEIFDDQFSVERPDGSNFTLKIRSTKLEDSAMYFCASSEVPTANTEAFFGQGTRLTVV.

This clonotype has only a few counts. CDR3 sequence: CASSSGQENIQYF. The CDR3 DNA reads TGTGCCAGCAGCTCCGGACAGGAAAACATTCAGTACTTC. The chain couples TRBV7-2 to TRBJ2-4; 7 bases are a match to TRBD1. CDR3 size: 13 residues. CDR1 is SGHTA, CDR2 FQGNSA, per germline. J gave up 5 bases and V 4 bases, and 2 bases lay outside the gene matches.

The rearrangement links TRBV19 to TRBJ2-3; D assignment may be TRBD1 or TRBD2 (5 bases each). There are 15 residues in the CDR3. The V gene lost 3 bases and the J gene lost 2 bases, with 12 bases spanning the gap. CDR1 LNHDA and CDR2 SQIVND come from the germline V gene (reference sequence). CDR3 protein: CASSIRRGATDTQYF. CDR3 coding DNA: TGTGCCAGTAGTATCCGTAGGGGAGCCACAGATACGCAGTATTTT.

This clonotype was picked up a small number of times. V usage is TRBV20-1 and J usage is TRBJ2-1, with D uncertain. The CDR3 runs to 12 residues. Germline assignment: CDR1 DFQATT and CDR2 SNEGSKA (reference sequence). CDR3 nucleotide sequence: TGCAGAGGTGCCGATCCCTACAATGAGCAGTTCTTC. Translated, it gives CRGADPYNEQFF.

The gene calls are TRBV5-4 and TRBJ2-3, with 9 nucleotides matching TRBD2. CDR3 size: 16 residues. J gave up 0 bases and V 1 base, and 3 bases lay outside the gene matches. Per the germline V gene, CDR1 is SGHNT and CDR2 is YYREEE (reference sequence). CDR3: CASSLRLAASTDTQYF. CDR3 sequence (DNA): TGTGCCAGCAGCTTGCGACTAGCGGCAAGCACAGATACGCAGTATTTT. Based on the CDR3 plus reference TRBV5-4 and TRBJ2-3, the full variable domain is ETGVTQSPTHLIKTRGQQVTLRCSSQSGHNTVSWYQQALGQGPQFIFQYYREEENGRGNFPPRFSGLQFPNYSSELNVNALELDDSALYLCASSLRLAASTDTQYFGPGTRLTVL.

This clonotype has a handful of counts. The chain combines TRBV4-2 with TRBJ2-7; D call uncertain. Trimming removed 3 bases at V and 5 bases at J, with 11 bases between. CDR1 LGHNA and CDR2 YNFKEQ come from the germline V gene. The CDR3 has 13 residues. The CDR3 spells CASSHSRSDEQYF. The CDR3 DNA reads TGTGCCAGCAGCCACTCCCGTTCGGACGAGCAGTACTTC.

This clonotype was found many times. In DNA form, the CDR3 reads TGCAGCGTTCAAGGGGGCTCCTACAATGAGCAGTTCTTC. This sequence encodes CSVQGGSYNEQFF. The chain uses TRBV29-1 and TRBJ2-1, with D perhaps TRBD1 (6 bases). Trimming left V 5 bases short and J 0 bases short, with 8 bases between. CDR3 size: 13 residues. Germline CDR1 is SQVTM and CDR2 is ANQGSEA.

This clonotype appeared many times. The chain joins TRBV28 to TRBJ2-4; TRBD1 agrees at 10 bases. Trimming cost V 6 bases and J 7 bases; bases outside gene matches: 6. The CDR3 extends over 14 amino acids. The germline gives CDR1 MDHEN, CDR2 SYDVKM. The CDR3 region is CASSTGQGLNIQYF. CDR3 DNA sequence: TGTGCCAGCAGCACGGGACAGGGGCTGAACATTCAGTACTTC.

The J gene is TRBJ2-5, the V gene TRBV6-6, with 7 positions matching TRBD1. The CDR3 has 13 residues. The germline V gene encodes CDR1 MNHNY and CDR2 SVGAGI (reference sequence). V lost 7 bases and J lost 2; bases outside the gene matches: 4. CDR3 sequence: CASIGTAQETQYF. For the CDR3, the DNA is TGTGCCAGCATCGGGACAGCACAAGAGACCCAGTACTTC.

This clonotype has only a few counts. The V call is TRBV6-2 or TRBV6-3, the J call TRBJ2-3, with 13 bases that match TRBD2. Per germline, CDR1 MNHEY and CDR2 SVGEGT. The CDR3 has 14 amino acids. The junction had 7 bases not matched to a gene; V was cut back by 5 bases and J by 11 bases. The CDR3 region has the DNA TGTGCCAGCAGTACACTAGCGGGAGGGACTCGGCAGTATTTT. Translated: CASSTLAGGTRQYF.

The chain employs TRBV6-6 and TRBJ2-4; 7 bases line up with TRBD2. The ends lost 5 bases at V and 4 bases at J; junction bases unmatched: 8. The CDR3 totals 15 residues. The germline CDR1 and CDR2 sequences are MNHNY and SVGAGI (reference sequence). CDR3 protein: CASSDERDLKNIQYF. In DNA, the CDR3 is TGTGCCAGCAGTGATGAGCGGGACCTAAAAAACATTCAGTACTTC.